This TCR beta chain was obtained from a study of blood T cell repertoires in COVID-19. CDR3 length equals 15 residues. J was trimmed by 4 bases and V by 4 bases; bases with no gene match: 5. Germline values: CDR1 LGHNA, CDR2 YNFKEQ. Measured with immunoSEQ multiplex PCR; TCRdb has only the in-frame clones, and not every one. In the table there are 50,000 or so clones, 87% of which are singletons. This clonotype originated in a man aged 45-65 years with active COVID-19. The chain has TRBV4-2 and TRBJ1-1; 11 bases are shared with TRBD1. Sequenced: peripheral blood. The CDR3 nucleotides are TGTGCCAGCAGCCGAACCGGGACAGGGGGCACTGAAGCTTTCTTT. This codes for CASSRTGTGGTEAFF.